The sequence of this T cell receptor beta chain was determined in a study of blood T cells in healthy people across ages. Germline assignment: CDR1 KGHDR and CDR2 SFDVKD. The CDR3 spans 14 residues. Trimming removed 5 bases at V and 6 bases at J, with 15 bases between. With regard to this clonotype: Its matching antigen is unknown.

Findings and limits, study-wide: The study regarded diversity estimates from one million T cells as underestimates. Across the age range, TCR beta diversity per million T cells fell in a roughly linear way.

Primed by a sample-barcoded 5' primer and a J-beta primer mix, a second PCR proceeded for about 7 to 12 cycles. TCRdb passed the 5' RACE reads through MiXCR, listing each CDR3 protein once. The table records fewer than 2,000,000 distinct CDR3 sequences, more than 35% of them present only once. At least 5.5 micrograms of total RNA were extracted per sample. The sequence was obtained from a human donor in good health. The rearrangement uses TRBV24-1 and TRBJ1-2, with a possible D match to TRBD1 (5 bases). Input material: blood. CDR3 sequence: CATSAPGTANGYTF. In DNA, the CDR3 is TGTGCCACCAGTGCTCCCGGGACGGCTAATGGCTACACCTTC.